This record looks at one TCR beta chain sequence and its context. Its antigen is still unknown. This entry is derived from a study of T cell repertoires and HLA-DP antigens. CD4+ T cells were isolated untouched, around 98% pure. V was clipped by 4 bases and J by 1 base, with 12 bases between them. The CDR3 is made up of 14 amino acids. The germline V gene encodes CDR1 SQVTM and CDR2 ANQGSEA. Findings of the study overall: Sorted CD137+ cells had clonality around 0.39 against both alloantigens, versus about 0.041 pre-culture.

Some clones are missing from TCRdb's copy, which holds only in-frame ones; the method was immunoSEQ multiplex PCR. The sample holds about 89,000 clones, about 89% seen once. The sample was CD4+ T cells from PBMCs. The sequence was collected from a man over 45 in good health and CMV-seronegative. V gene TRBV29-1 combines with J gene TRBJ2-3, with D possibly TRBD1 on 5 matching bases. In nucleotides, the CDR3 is TGCAGCGTTGGGATAGGGGTTGGCACAGATACGCAGTATTTT. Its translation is CSVGIGVGTDTQYF.